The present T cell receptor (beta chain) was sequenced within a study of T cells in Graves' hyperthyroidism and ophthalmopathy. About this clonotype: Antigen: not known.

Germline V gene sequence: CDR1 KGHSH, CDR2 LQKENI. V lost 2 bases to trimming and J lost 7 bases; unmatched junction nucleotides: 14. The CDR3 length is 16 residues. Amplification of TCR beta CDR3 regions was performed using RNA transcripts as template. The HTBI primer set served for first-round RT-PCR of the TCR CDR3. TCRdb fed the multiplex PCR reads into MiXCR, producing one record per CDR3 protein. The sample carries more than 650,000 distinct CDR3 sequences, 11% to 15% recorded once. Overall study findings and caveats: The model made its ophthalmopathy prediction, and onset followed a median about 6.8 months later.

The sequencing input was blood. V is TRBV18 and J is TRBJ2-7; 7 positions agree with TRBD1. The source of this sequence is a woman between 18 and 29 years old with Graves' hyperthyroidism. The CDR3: CASSPSSRGGRGEQYF. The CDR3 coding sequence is TGTGCCAGCTCACCAAGCTCCAGGGGCGGCAGGGGGGAGCAGTACTTC.